The source of this T cell receptor (beta chain) is a study of spatial heterogeneity in lung cancer. Study-wide context: Detection consistently yielded more beta chains than alpha chains.

Each molecule of TCR cDNA was tagged with one unique molecular identifier. TCRdb used MiXCR to reprocess the 5' RACE reads, holding one entry per CDR3 protein. This sample has 3,000 to 4,500 distinct CDR3 sequences; around 30% occur once, and the top ten carry approximately 15%. The CDR3 has 14 amino acids. The V gene end was trimmed by 7 bases and the J gene end by 3 bases; junction bases not matched to a gene: 9. Germline lookup yields CDR1 DFQATT and CDR2 SNEGSKA (reference sequence). Time point denoted: sample taken at primary tumor resection. Whole RNA, which was extracted from tumor, nontumor lung tissue or frozen PBMC, was sequenced without any cell sorting. The donor population consisted of about 75 patients with untreated, early-stage non-small cell lung cancer. By frequency in the sample, this clonotype is medium-sized.

Sequenced here: normal lung tissue next to the tumor, sampled at surgery. This rearrangement joins TRBV20-1 to TRBJ2-3; the match to TRBD2 covers 8 bases. The receptor comes from a male donor with early-stage non-small cell lung cancer. The CDR3 here is CSVKRGPATDTQYF. CDR3 nucleotides: TGCAGTGTTAAGCGGGGGCCGGCAACAGATACGCAGTATTTT.